This T cell receptor (beta chain) comes out of a study of PD-L1 blockade in urothelial cancer. Looking at the study overall: At 3 weeks after treatment start (second dose) and again at 6 weeks, blood was analyzed.

The patients had locally advanced or metastatic urothelial carcinoma. Between 1 and 8 samples, pretreatment and on-treatment, were given by each patient. The CDR3 has 17 residues. With V trimmed by 3 bases and J by 2 bases, 8 bases remained unmatched. Germline CDR1 is SGHRS and CDR2 is YFSETQ. Synthetic TCR analog templates were spiked into all PCRs individually. The protocol was immunoSEQ multiplex PCR, while the TCRdb copy is restricted to in-frame clones and leaves out a portion. Here the sample spans more than 50,000 clones, roughly 87% being singletons. This chain uses TRBV5-1 with TRBJ2-2; 9 positions match TRBD1. The sample consisted of PBMCs, taken around atezolizumab (anti-PD-L1) treatment. This sequence originates from a man aged 65 to 85 with urothelial cancer. The CDR3 bases are TGCGCCAGCAGCTGGCCCCGGGACAGGGTAAACACCGGGGAGCTGTTTTTT. Amino acids: CASSWPRDRVNTGELFF.